This T cell receptor (beta chain) is from a study of technical replicates of blood from several donors. There are 13 residues in the CDR3. V shed 4 bases and J shed 7 bases, with 11 bases lying between them. CDR1 is GTSNPN and CDR2 is SVGIG in the germline V gene (reference sequence). TCRdb's table, derived via immunoSEQ multiplex PCR, lists solely in-frame clones and lacks some. This table holds more than 60,000 clones, more than 75% found once. The sample was PBMCs. The chain joins TRBV30 to TRBJ1-6; D not certain. This clonotype originated in a human donor in good health. Some clones in this sample may be carry-over from other donors' samples. This CDR3 is CAWTEGGNSPLHF. Written as DNA, the CDR3 is TGTGCCTGGACTGAGGGAGGGAATTCACCCCTCCACTTT.